This TCR beta chain was retrieved from a study of CXCR3-negative and CXCR3-positive naive CD8 T cells (dated 2019 in TCRdb). For context, the study as a whole: In total, some 130 million TRB reads were obtained, corresponding to roughly 1.5 +/- 0.3 million reads per library. Diversity and physicochemical repertoire analyses were performed on about a dozen donors pooled from two independent experiments. The TRBV-TRBJ cluster analysis covered naive subsets from 5 donors and memory cells from 3 donors. Overall study outcomes, separate from this receptor: TRB CDR3s from CXCR3-positive naive cells showed higher hydrophobicity (lower Kidera factor 4), lower energy, and higher strength and volume indices than CXCR3-negative naive cells. Both naive subsets had comparably high repertoire diversity, while memory CD8+ T cells had much lower repertoire diversity. Freshly isolated PBMCs were used for most assays because CXCR3 expression went down partially after cryopreservation. Because surface CD5, which is linked to self-reactivity in mice, was comparable between the naive subsets, TCR interaction strength was also inferred from TRB CDR3 physicochemical properties. Within the same donor, TRBV-TRBJ usage looked similar between naive CXCR3-negative and CXCR3-positive cells, but memory cells had distinct patterns.

For each CD8+ T cell subset, flow sorting was done in triplicate, and roughly 320,000 cells per subset went directly into RLT lysis buffer. Naive CD8+ T cells were defined stringently as CD45RO-CCR7+CD27+CD95- to exclude memory contaminants. Peripheral blood mononuclear cells were isolated from buffy coats by standard density gradient centrifugation. A FACSAria III was used to flow-sort naive CXCR3-negative and CXCR3-positive CD8+ T cells. Total RNA was extracted from sorted cells with an RNeasy Mini Kit. Reading from cysteine to phenylalanine, the CDR3 counts 14 amino acids. No DNA is recorded. CDR1 and CDR2 are read off the germline V gene as MDHEN and SYDVKM. This sample was sequenced with a NextSeq 550. The Human TCR Profiling Kit (MiLaboratory) was used to make UMI-labeled 5' RACE TRB cDNA libraries. cDNA synthesis used the entire amount of extracted RNA, and PCR amplification then used the entire amount of cDNA produced. Libraries were prepared in parallel with an identical number of PCR cycles. In the paper's pipeline: MIGEC and MiXCR extracted about 50,000 +/- 10,000 unique UMI-labeled TRB cDNA molecules per library, requiring at least two reads per UMI. Each library averaged about 40,000 +/- 10,000 functional in-frame TRB CDR3 nucleotide clonotypes without stop codons. After each sample was downsampled to 5000 UMI-labeled TRB molecules, VDJtools was used to calculate diversity metrics such as normalized Shannon-Wiener and Chao1. For the central five CDR3 residues, VDJtools calculated physicochemical properties weighted by clonotype size, namely interaction energy, strength, volume and Kidera factor 4. One entry per CDR3 protein sequence results from the TCRdb reprocessing of the reads, with DNA left out. In this record, the V and J calls reflect TCRdb's handling and not the investigators' own analysis. The sample's table lists a count of tens of thousands of distinct CDR3 sequences. The leading ten clones occupy 1.5% of the sample.

A remark on this clonotype: Its antigen is currently not known.

Sequenced: naive CXCR3- CD8+ T cells from blood. In light of the paper, this sample's cell subset or site label describes: CD45RO-CCR7+CD27+CD95- naive CD8+ T cells lacking CXCR3 (TNR3-). This sequence was found in a human donor in good health. Some clones in this sample may be carry-over from other donors' samples. The V and J genes are TRBV28 and TRBJ2-1; there is no DNA to check the TCRdb D call of TRBD1. The CDR3 corresponds to CASIPAGVINEQFF.